This entry features one T cell receptor (beta chain) sequence. Its antigen is as yet unknown. The PCR was carried out with 60 Vbeta primers and 13 Jbeta primers. TCRdb's table, derived via immunoSEQ multiplex PCR, lists solely in-frame clones and lacks some. This sample has around 150,000 clones, with 68% found just once. This entry comes from a study of cytomegalovirus exposure and HLA in healthy donors. The CDR3 is 17 residues long. The germline V gene has CDR1 SGHTA and CDR2 FQGNSA. V shed 2 bases, J shed 3 bases, and the junction held 9 bases outside the gene matches. Study-level results: Upon later analysis, HLA-associated TCR beta chains proved more clonally expanded than other, equally common chains.

The source is a man aged 55 to 70 in good health and CMV-seronegative. The sample consisted of PBMCs. The chain has TRBV7-2 and TRBJ2-5, with 10 bases aligning to TRBD2. This CDR3 reads CASSLNPSGSWEETQYF. The CDR3 DNA reads TGTGCCAGCAGCTTAAATCCTAGCGGGAGTTGGGAAGAGACCCAGTACTTC.